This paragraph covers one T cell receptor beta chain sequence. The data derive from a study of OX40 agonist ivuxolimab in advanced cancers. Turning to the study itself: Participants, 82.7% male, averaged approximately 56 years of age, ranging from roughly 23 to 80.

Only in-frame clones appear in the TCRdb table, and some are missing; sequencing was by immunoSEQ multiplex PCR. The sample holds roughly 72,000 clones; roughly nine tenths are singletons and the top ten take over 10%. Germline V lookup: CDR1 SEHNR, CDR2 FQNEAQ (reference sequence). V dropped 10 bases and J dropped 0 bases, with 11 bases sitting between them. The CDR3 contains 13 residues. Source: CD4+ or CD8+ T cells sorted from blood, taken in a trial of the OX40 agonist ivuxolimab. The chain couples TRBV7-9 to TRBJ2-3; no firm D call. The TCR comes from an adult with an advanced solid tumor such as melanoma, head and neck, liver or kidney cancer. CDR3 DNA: TGTGCCACCGCCCGAACGAGCACAGATACGCAGTATTTT. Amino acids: CATARTSTDTQYF.